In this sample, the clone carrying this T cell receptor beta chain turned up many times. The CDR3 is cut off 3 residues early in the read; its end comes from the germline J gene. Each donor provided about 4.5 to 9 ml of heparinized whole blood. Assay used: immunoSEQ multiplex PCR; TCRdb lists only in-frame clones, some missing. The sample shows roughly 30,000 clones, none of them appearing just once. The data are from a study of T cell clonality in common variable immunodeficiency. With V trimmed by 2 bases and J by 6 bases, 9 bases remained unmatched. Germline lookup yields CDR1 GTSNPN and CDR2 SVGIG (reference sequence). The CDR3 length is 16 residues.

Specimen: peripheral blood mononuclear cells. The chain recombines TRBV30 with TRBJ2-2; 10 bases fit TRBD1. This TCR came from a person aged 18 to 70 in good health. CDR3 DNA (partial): TGTGCCTGGAGTCCCCCCGGGACAGGGGTTGCCGGGGAG. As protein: CAWSPPGTGVAGE. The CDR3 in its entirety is CAWSPPGTGVAGELFF.